Below, 30 T cell receptor beta chains from the same sample are listed, as sequenced in a study of T cells in Graves' hyperthyroidism and ophthalmopathy. Researchers took RNA transcripts and amplified the TCR beta CDR3 regions from them. An initial round of RT-PCR targeting the TCR CDR3 relied on the HTBI primer set. TCRdb reprocessed the multiplex PCR reads with MiXCR, giving one entry per CDR3 protein. This table holds 300,000 to 450,000 distinct CDR3 sequences, over 11% found once. The material sequenced was blood. Receptor source: a woman between 55 and 75 years old with Graves' hyperthyroidism.

This clonotype was counted ten times or more. V and J are TRBV2 and TRBJ2-1, with 8 bases fitting TRBD2. This CDR3 has 14 residues. V lost 8 bases, J lost 3 bases, and 6 bases stayed unmatched. The germline gives CDR1 SNHLY, CDR2 FYNNEI. For the CDR3, the DNA is TGTGCCAGCGCGGGAGGAAGCGGCTACAATGAGCAGTTCTTC. Translated, it gives CASAGGSGYNEQFF. The complete variable domain, with remaining parts taken from reference TRBV2 and TRBJ2-1, reads EPEVTQTPSHQVTQMGQEVILRCVPISNHLYFYWYRQILGQKVEFLVSFYNNEISEKSEIFDDQFSVERPDGSNFTLKIRSTKLEDSAMYFCASAGGSGYNEQFFGPGTRLTVL.

The V call is TRBV4-2, the J call TRBJ2-2; D perhaps matches TRBD1 (8 bases). Germline values: CDR1 LGHNA, CDR2 YNFKEQ. CDR3 length: 16 amino acids. V lost 1 base, J lost 5 bases, and 14 bases lay in between. The CDR3 DNA is TGTGCCAGCAGCCAAGGCCCACAGGGGGGGACCGGGGAGCTGTTTTTT. Encoded protein: CASSQGPQGGTGELFF.

This clonotype was observed many times. The rearrangement links TRBV28 to TRBJ1-2, with D possibly matching TRBD1 (6 bases). Germline V lookup: CDR1 MDHEN, CDR2 SYDVKM. The CDR3 is 14 amino acids. The germline V and J ends were trimmed by 9 bases and 2 bases, with 16 bases remaining between them. This chain's CDR3 is CASSGGGANYGYTF. The CDR3 DNA reads as TGTGCCAGTTCGGGCGGGGGCGCGAACTATGGCTACACCTTC.

This clonotype was counted at least ten times. This CDR3 is CASSLTGTASSGNTIYF. CDR3 in DNA: TGCGCCAGCAGCTTAACCGGGACAGCGAGCTCTGGAAACACCATATATTTT. The chain has TRBV5-1 and TRBJ1-3; 7 bases fit TRBD1. This CDR3 region has 17 residues. The junction had 8 bases not matched to a gene; V was cut back by 2 bases and J by 0 bases. Germline CDR1 is SGHRS and CDR2 is YFSETQ.

This clonotype was counted only a few times. The V call is TRBV6-1, the J call TRBJ2-1, with D possibly called TRBD1 or TRBD2 (5 bases each). This CDR3 spans 15 amino acids. V was pared by 4 bases and J by 6 bases, with 16 bases between. The V gene's germline CDR1 is MNHNS and CDR2 SASEGT. CDR3 protein: CASSVVGTAGNEQFF. The CDR3 bases are TGTGCCAGCAGTGTCGTAGGGACGGCCGGCAATGAGCAGTTCTTC.

This clonotype was picked up a small number of times. V gene TRBV29-1 combines with J gene TRBJ2-2; 8 nucleotides line up with TRBD2. V shed 5 bases and J 1 base; nucleotides not matched to a gene: 15. From germline, CDR1 is SQVTM and CDR2 ANQGSEA. The CDR3 is 18 amino acids. CDR3 sequence (DNA): TGCAGCGTTTTACACAGACTAGGAAGCGGGGGGAACACCGGGGAGCTGTTTTTT. It translates to CSVLHRLGSGGNTGELFF.

V is TRBV29-1 and J is TRBJ1-4, with a possible D match to TRBD1 (6 bases). This CDR3 region has 13 residues. V gave up 3 bases and J gave up 11 bases, with 16 bases separating them. CDR1 is SQVTM, CDR2 ANQGSEA, per germline. The CDR3 DNA is TGCAGCGTTGATATGGGTGAGACAGGCAAACTGTTTTTT. It is translated as CSVDMGETGKLFF.

The table lists this clonotype with many counts. The chain has TRBV2 and TRBJ1-4; 7 bases line up with TRBD1. Germline CDR1 SNHLY, CDR2 FYNNEI. Trimming removed 4 bases from V and 6 bases from J; junction bases left unmatched: 11. This CDR3 has 16 amino acids. The CDR3 coding sequence is TGTGCCAGCAGTGCCTCCCGGGCTACAGGGGATGAAAAACTGTTTTTT. Protein sequence: CASSASRATGDEKLFF.

This sequence joins TRBV7-8 and TRBJ2-3, with 11 bases lining up with TRBD2. V was clipped by 2 bases and J by 1 base; unmatched bases: 2. Germline loops: CDR1 SGHVS, CDR2 FQNEAQ. This CDR3 region has 16 residues. CDR3 bases: TGTGCCAGCAGCTTATTAGCGGGAGGGGGCACAGATACGCAGTATTTT. Translating it yields CASSLLAGGGTDTQYF.

This clonotype was observed a handful of times. This sequence joins TRBV5-4 and TRBJ2-3, with D unresolved. Between the trimmed V and J ends, which lost 5 bases and 1 base, there was a span of 11 bases. Germline CDR1 is SGHNT and CDR2 is YYREEE (reference sequence). This CDR3 is 14 amino acids long. Written as DNA, the CDR3 is TGTGCCAGCAGACCGGACGGGCGCACAGATACGCAGTATTTT. Its translation: CASRPDGRTDTQYF.

This clonotype was seen many times. The chain recombines TRBV20-1 with TRBJ2-2; weak D call: TRBD2 (5 bases). Trimming took off 7 bases at V and 3 bases at J, with 12 bases between the two ends. The CDR3 is 13 amino acids. CDR1 is DFQATT and CDR2 is SNEGSKA in the germline V gene (reference sequence). The CDR3 loop reads CSVGGRDTGELFF. CDR3 sequence (DNA): TGCAGTGTTGGAGGTCGGGACACCGGGGAGCTGTTTTTT.

On this clonotype itself: A read error may account for a junction end that differs from germline. The chain combines TRBV6-1 with TRBJ2-1; perhaps TRBD2 as D (6 bases). This CDR3 spans 15 amino acids. Germline V gene data show CDR1 as MNHNS and CDR2 as SASEGT. DNA of the CDR3: TGTGCCAGCAGGGAAGCGGGCGGCTCCTACAATGAGCAGTTCTTC. Translation gives CASREAGGSYNEQFF.

V and J are TRBV5-8 and TRBJ1-5; D not certain. With 4 bases removed from V and 7 bases from J, the gap between germline ends came to 12 bases. CDR3 length: 13 amino acids. In germline, CDR1 is SGHTS, CDR2 YDEGEE. CDR3 sequence: CASSPGQFQPQHF. CDR3 in DNA: TGTGCCAGCAGCCCGGGTCAGTTCCAGCCCCAGCATTTT.

This clonotype was observed a few times. The rearrangement links TRBV5-1 to TRBJ1-1; maybe TRBD1 (5 bases). Trimming took off 3 bases at V and 3 bases at J, with 12 bases between the two ends. The CDR3 is 14 residues long. Germline lookup yields CDR1 SGHRS and CDR2 YFSETQ. Here the CDR3 reads CASSYGVGHTEAFF. The CDR3 coding sequence is TGCGCCAGCAGCTATGGAGTGGGACACACTGAAGCTTTCTTT. Complete variable domain (other parts from reference TRBV5-1 and TRBJ1-1): KAGVTQTPRYLIKTRGQQVTLSCSPISGHRSVSWYQQTPGQGLQFLFEYFSETQRNKGNFPGRFSGRQFSNSRSEMNVSTLELGDSALYLCASSYGVGHTEAFFGQGTRLTVV.

The V and J genes are TRBV5-6 and TRBJ1-1; D not certain. Looked up from germline, CDR1 is SGHDT and CDR2 is YYEEEE. V shed 1 base and J shed 7 bases, with 11 bases lying between them. CDR3 size: 13 residues. CDR3 bases: TGTGCCAGCAGCTTGCAAGGGATTGGTGAAGCTTTCTTT. This gives the protein CASSLQGIGEAFF.

As regards this clonotype: Given a much more abundant clone one base away, this may be a read error. This rearrangement joins TRBV5-1 to TRBJ2-1, with 7 bases that match TRBD1. The CDR3 has 15 amino acids. Germline V gene data show CDR1 as SGHRS and CDR2 as YFSETQ. The DNA of the CDR3 is TGCGCCGGCAGCACCGGACAGGCGGCCTACAATGAGCAGTTCTTC. Translated: CAGSTGQAAYNEQFF. Full variable domain (missing parts from reference TRBV5-1 and TRBJ2-1): KAGVTQTPRYLIKTRGQQVTLSCSPISGHRSVSWYQQTPGQGLQFLFEYFSETQRNKGNFPGRFSGRQFSNSRSEMNVSTLELGDSALYLCAGSTGQAAYNEQFFGPGTRLTVL.

V gene TRBV6-1 combines with J gene TRBJ2-7; D not resolved. The CDR3 totals 12 residues. Germline V lookup: CDR1 MNHNS, CDR2 SASEGT. V was shortened by 1 base and J by 3 bases, with 4 bases between the two germline ends. CDR3 DNA: TGTGCCAGCAGTGAAGAGGGCTACGAGCAGTACTTC. This encodes CASSEEGYEQYF.

This clonotype showed up many times. The J gene is TRBJ2-7, the V gene TRBV27, with D possibly being TRBD1 (6 bases). This CDR3 has 13 residues. V shed 4 bases and J shed 4 bases, with 11 bases lying between them. The germline V gene has CDR1 MNHEY and CDR2 SMNVEV (reference sequence). The CDR3 DNA reads as TGTGCCAGCAGTTATACGCAGGGGTACGAGCAGTACTTC. This sequence encodes CASSYTQGYEQYF.

Only a few counts were recorded for this clonotype. This chain connects TRBV6-1 to TRBJ1-2, with D unclear. This CDR3 is 12 amino acids long. The V end lost 6 bases, the J end lost 8 bases, and 13 bases lay between the germline ends. Germline-derived CDR1 and CDR2 are MNHNS and SASEGT. The DNA for the CDR3 is TGTGCCAGCAGCCCCCTCCTAGAAGGCTACACCTTC. Its translation: CASSPLLEGYTF.

The chain employs TRBV7-9 and TRBJ2-7; TRBD2 agrees at 9 bases. V lost 5 bases to trimming and J lost 0 bases; unmatched junction nucleotides: 8. The CDR3 contains 16 residues. Germline CDR1 is SEHNR and CDR2 is FQNEAQ (reference sequence). The CDR3 bases are TGTGCCAGCAGCACCTACCCGGGACTAGCCTCCTACGAGCAGTACTTC. Its protein product is CASSTYPGLASYEQYF.

The chain links TRBV12-5 to TRBJ1-1, with 7 bases matching TRBD1. This CDR3 is 17 amino acids long. Losses at the gene ends were 0 bases for V and 0 bases for J; bases not matched to a gene: 7. From germline, CDR1 is LGHNT and CDR2 FRNRAP. In DNA, the CDR3 is TGTGCTAGTGGTTTGGTACTAGACAGGGCTATGAACACTGAAGCTTTCTTT. This codes for CASGLVLDRAMNTEAFF.

This clonotype was observed a handful of times. CDR3 in amino acids: CASSIQSPGQGSYEQYF. The CDR3 bases are TGTGCCAGTAGTATCCAAAGTCCGGGACAGGGCTCCTACGAGCAGTACTTC. The chain carries TRBV19 and TRBJ2-7, with 9 bases that match TRBD1. The junction had 9 bases not matched to a gene; V was cut back by 3 bases and J by 0 bases. The CDR3 totals 17 residues. Germline V lookup: CDR1 LNHDA, CDR2 SQIVND (reference sequence).

This clonotype was recorded at least ten times. CDR3 sequence reads: CASSPPLAAAQETQYF. The CDR3 DNA sequence: TGTGCCAGCAGCCCCCCCTTAGCGGCGGCCCAAGAGACCCAGTACTTC. The chain employs TRBV7-3 and TRBJ2-5; D might be TRBD2 (6 bases). The CDR3 runs 16 residues. Trimming removed 5 bases at V and 1 base at J, with 17 bases between. Germline lookup yields CDR1 SGHTA and CDR2 FQGTGA.

The gene calls are TRBV6-1 and TRBJ2-1, with 10 bases fitting TRBD2. Germline CDR1 reads MNHNS; CDR2 reads SASEGT. V trimming: 0 bases; J trimming: 6 bases; junction bases outside the gene matches: 2. The CDR3 length is 15 residues. The CDR3 coding sequence is TGTGCCAGCAGTGAAGCCGCTAGCGGGGGCAATGAGCAGTTCTTC. Its translation: CASSEAASGGNEQFF.

This clonotype was detected ten times or more. This chain links TRBV5-1 with TRBJ2-1; TRBD1 matches 9 bases. CDR1 and CDR2 (germline): SGHRS, YFSETQ. Losses at the gene ends were 3 bases for V and 7 bases for J; bases not matched to a gene: 8. The CDR3 runs to 15 residues. DNA for the CDR3: TGCGCCAGCAGCTCGGGACAGGGTGTGTGGAATGAGCAGTTCTTC. Encoded protein: CASSSGQGVWNEQFF. Based on the CDR3 plus reference TRBV5-1 and TRBJ2-1, the full variable domain is KAGVTQTPRYLIKTRGQQVTLSCSPISGHRSVSWYQQTPGQGLQFLFEYFSETQRNKGNFPGRFSGRQFSNSRSEMNVSTLELGDSALYLCASSSGQGVWNEQFFGPGTRLTVL.

In this sample, this clonotype turned up many times. The chain recombines TRBV5-8 with TRBJ1-2; 7 nucleotides agree with TRBD1. Unmatched junction bases numbered 7, after V lost 4 bases and J lost 4 bases. Germline CDR1 is SGHTS and CDR2 is YDEGEE. The CDR3 totals 14 residues. The CDR3 sequence is CASSPTGTTYGYTF. CDR3 nucleotides: TGTGCCAGCAGCCCGACAGGGACCACCTATGGCTACACCTTC.

This clonotype was counted ten times or more. CDR3 bases: TGCAGCGTTGACAGGTCCTACAATGAGCAGTTCTTC. Translating it yields CSVDRSYNEQFF. The V and J genes are TRBV29-1 and TRBJ2-1; no clear D gene. Germline CDR1 SQVTM, CDR2 ANQGSEA. The CDR3 consists of 12 residues. The V gene lost 3 bases and the J gene lost 1 base, with 4 bases spanning the gap.

There are a few counts of this clonotype. The CDR3 nucleotides read TGTGCCAGCAGCGGGACAGGGGGCCCAATGCCCCAGCATTTT. Translating gives CASSGTGGPMPQHF. The chain employs TRBV6-1 and TRBJ1-5; 12 bases are a match to TRBD1. J was trimmed by 9 bases and V by 6 bases; bases with no gene match: 6. CDR1 and CDR2 (germline): MNHNS, SASEGT. The CDR3 spans 14 residues.

This clonotype was picked up many times. V usage is TRBV20-1 and J usage is TRBJ2-1, with D perhaps matching TRBD1 (5 bases). V was trimmed by 6 bases and J by 6 bases, leaving 12 bases between them. Germline CDR1 DFQATT, CDR2 SNEGSKA (reference sequence). The CDR3 runs to 12 residues. CDR3 protein: CSAARQRNEQFF. The CDR3 DNA follows: TGCAGTGCGGCACGACAGCGCAATGAGCAGTTCTTC.

This clonotype was observed a few times. CDR3 region: CASSYGTGSGNTIYF. CDR3 DNA: TGTGCCAGCAGCTACGGAACGGGGTCTGGAAACACCATATATTTT. The chain couples TRBV6-1 to TRBJ1-3; D unresolved. V was trimmed by 6 bases and J by 1 base, leaving 13 bases between them. Germline V gene data show CDR1 as MNHNS and CDR2 as SASEGT. This CDR3 spans 15 amino acids.